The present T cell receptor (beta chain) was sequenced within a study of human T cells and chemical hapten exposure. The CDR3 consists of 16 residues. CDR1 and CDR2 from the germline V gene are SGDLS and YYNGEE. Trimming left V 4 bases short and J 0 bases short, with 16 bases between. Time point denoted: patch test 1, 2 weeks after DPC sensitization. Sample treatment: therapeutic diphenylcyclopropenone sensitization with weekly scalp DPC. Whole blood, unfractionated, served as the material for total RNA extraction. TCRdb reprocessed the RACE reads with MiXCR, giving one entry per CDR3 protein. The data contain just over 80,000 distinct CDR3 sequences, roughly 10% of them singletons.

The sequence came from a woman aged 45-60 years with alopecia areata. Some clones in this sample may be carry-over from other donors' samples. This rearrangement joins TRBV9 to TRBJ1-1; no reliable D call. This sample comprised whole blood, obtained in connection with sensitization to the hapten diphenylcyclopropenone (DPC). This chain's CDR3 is CASSRVVRPMNTEAFF. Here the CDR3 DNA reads TGTGCCAGCAGCCGCGTGGTCAGACCGATGAACACTGAAGCTTTCTTT.